This TCR beta chain was profiled in a study of blood T cell repertoires in COVID-19. Study summary: Nucleic acid was either cDNA or gDNA, and it came from T cells, B-cell-depleted T cells, or PBMCs.

In the original analysis: Reference gene primers were amplified, and this amplification served to estimate nucleated cell counts. Using immunoSEQ multiplex PCR, the repertoire was profiled, and TCRdb retains in-frame clones only, with some absent. V and J calls and clone size are those listed in that table; D and trimming were worked out from the DNA. The sample consists of about 370,000 clones, around 91% of them appearing once. Participants' reported clinical history set cohort assignment. Two negative PCRs, clearance, or symptom resolution characterized the recovered Cohort 3 donors. Trimming removed 0 bases from V and 0 bases from J; junction bases left unmatched: 3. This CDR3 has 16 residues. Germline assignment: CDR1 SGHNT and CDR2 YYREEE (reference sequence).

The specimen was PBMCs or T cells enriched from blood (not recorded which). The rearrangement links TRBV5-4 to TRBJ1-3; 7 nucleotides match TRBD1. This sequence was found in a man in his late teens or twenties who had recovered from COVID-19. The CDR3 region has the DNA TGTGCCAGCAGCTTGGGGGGACAGTTCTCTGGAAACACCATATATTTT. Translation gives CASSLGGQFSGNTIYF.